Below, 19 T cell receptor beta chains from the same sample are listed, as sequenced in a study of blood T cell repertoires in COVID-19. Profiling relied on immunoSEQ multiplex PCR, and the TCRdb table lists in-frame clones only, not all of them. Among around 100,000 clones listed, approximately 88% were seen once. The specimen was peripheral blood. The receptors come from a human donor in a cohort sampled during active COVID-19.

The rearrangement links TRBV14 to TRBJ1-4; D is perhaps TRBD1 (5 bases). Trimming stripped 4 bases from V and 0 bases from J, with 9 bases between. Germline CDR1 SGHDN, CDR2 FVKESK. This CDR3 spans 15 amino acids. CDR3 nucleotide sequence: TGTGCCAGCAGCCGGAGGGACTCAACTAATGAAAAACTGTTTTTT. Protein: CASSRRDSTNEKLFF. The variable domain in full, with the rest retrieved from reference TRBV14 and TRBJ1-4, is EAGVTQFPSHSVIEKGQTVTLRCDPISGHDNLYWYRRVMGKEIKFLLHFVKESKQDESGMPNNRFLAERTGGTYSTLKVQPAELEDSGVYFCASSRRDSTNEKLFFGSGTQLSVL.

This clone was detected ten times or more. The chain employs TRBV27 and TRBJ1-1; D uncertain. Germline values: CDR1 MNHEY, CDR2 SMNVEV (reference sequence). V shed 4 bases and J shed 0 bases, with 9 bases lying between them. The CDR3 totals 14 residues. CDR3 protein: CASSSSELNTEAFF. In DNA, the CDR3 is TGTGCCAGCAGTTCCTCAGAACTGAACACTGAAGCTTTCTTT.

The V and J genes are TRBV6-1 and TRBJ2-1, with D possibly being TRBD2 (7 bases). The germline V gene encodes CDR1 MNHNS and CDR2 SASEGT. V was shortened by 4 bases and J by 1 base, with 17 bases between the two germline ends. The CDR3 consists of 17 residues. The CDR3: CASSGGPGEGSYNEQFF. The CDR3 nucleotides are TGTGCCAGCAGTGGAGGCCCAGGGGAGGGGTCCTACAATGAGCAGTTCTTC.

J is TRBJ1-2 and V is TRBV7-3; no clear D. CDR3 length: 13 amino acids. Looked up from germline, CDR1 is SGHTA and CDR2 is FQGTGA. The ends were cut back, 4 bases at V and 9 bases at J, with 15 bases in the middle. The CDR3 DNA reads as TGTGCCAGCAGCTCCCAGGAGGAGGGTAGCTACACCTTC. It is translated as CASSSQEEGSYTF.

The genes are TRBV11-3 and TRBJ2-1; a possible D gene is TRBD1 (5 bases). Germline V gene lookup returns CDR1 SGHNT and CDR2 YENEEA. The V end was cut by 2 bases, the J end by 2 bases, with 16 bases between. The CDR3 has 17 residues. This CDR3 is CASSLFATVTAYNEQFF. The CDR3 DNA follows: TGTGCCAGCAGCTTATTCGCGACGGTGACAGCCTACAATGAGCAGTTCTTC. Full variable domain (remainder filled in from reference TRBV11-3 and TRBJ2-1): EAGVVQSPRYKIIEKKQPVAFWCNPISGHNTLYWYLQNLGQGPELLIRYENEEAVDDSQLPKDRFSAERLKGVDSTLKIQPAELGDSAVYLCASSLFATVTAYNEQFFGPGTRLTVL.

J is TRBJ1-5 and V is TRBV30; 7 bases are a match to TRBD1. Germline CDR1 GTSNPN, CDR2 SVGIG (reference sequence). Unmatched junction bases numbered 5, after V lost 1 base and J lost 5 bases. CDR3 length: 14 residues. The CDR3 bases are TGTGCCTGGAGTGGACAGGGATCTCATCAGCCCCAGCATTTT. This sequence encodes CAWSGQGSHQPQHF.

This clone was counted a single time. The rearrangement uses TRBV29-1 and TRBJ2-3, with D tentatively TRBD2 (5 bases). From germline, CDR1 is SQVTM and CDR2 ANQGSEA. Trimming left V 2 bases short and J 2 bases short, with 11 bases between. The CDR3 runs to 14 residues. As DNA, the CDR3 is TGCAGCGTTGAAAGTTGGGGAGTCACAGATACGCAGTATTTT. Amino acid sequence: CSVESWGVTDTQYF.

V is TRBV11-2 and J is TRBJ1-1; tentatively, D is TRBD1 (5 bases). The CDR3 runs to 16 residues. Trimming took 5 bases from V and 6 from J, leaving 22 bases between them. Germline assignment: CDR1 SGHAT and CDR2 FQNNGV. The CDR3 bases are TGTGCCAGCAGCCCTCGCGGGACCGGGAGGTTCGCTGAAGCTTTCTTT. Translating it yields CASSPRGTGRFAEAFF.

The chain uses TRBV7-9 and TRBJ1-1; D not resolved. The length of the CDR3 is 14 residues. V was cut by 0 bases and J by 1 base, with 6 bases left in between. CDR1 is SEHNR and CDR2 is FQNEAQ in the germline V gene (reference sequence). The CDR3, as DNA: TGTGCCAGCAGCTTAGCGGGAGGGAACACTGAAGCTTTCTTT. Amino acid sequence: CASSLAGGNTEAFF.

The chain uses TRBV6-5 and TRBJ1-3; D ambiguous. Germline V gene sequence: CDR1 MNHEY, CDR2 SVGAGI. The CDR3 is made up of 11 amino acids. V was pared by 10 bases and J by 4 bases, with 8 bases between. CDR3 DNA: TGTGCCACGACACAGGGAAACACCATATATTTT. This sequence encodes CATTQGNTIYF.

The chain employs TRBV27 and TRBJ2-7; 10 bases match TRBD1. Germline V gene sequence: CDR1 MNHEY, CDR2 SMNVEV (reference sequence). The CDR3 contains 15 residues. With 2 bases clipped from V and 6 bases from J, the junction kept 7 bases outside the gene matches. CDR3 DNA: TGTGCCAGCAGTTTAGAAGGACAGGGGGTTAGCGAGCAGTACTTC. It codes for CASSLEGQGVSEQYF.

This clone appeared a single time. The CDR3 sequence is CASSLRLAGYNEQFF. CDR3 bases: TGTGCCAGCAGCCTCAGACTAGCGGGATACAATGAGCAGTTCTTC. This chain connects TRBV7-7 to TRBJ2-1, with 11 positions matching TRBD2. The J segment lost 4 bases and the V segment lost 5 bases, leaving 4 bases of the junction unmatched. From germline, CDR1 is SSHAT and CDR2 FNYEAQ (reference sequence). The length of the CDR3 is 15 residues. Together with reference TRBV7-7 and TRBJ2-1, the CDR3 gives the full variable domain: GAGVSQSPRYKVTKRGQDVTLRCDPISSHATLYWYQQALGQGPEFLTYFNYEAQPDKSGLPSDRFSAERPEGSISTLTIQRTEQRDSAMYRCASSLRLAGYNEQFFGPGTRLTVL.

The chain couples TRBV29-1 to TRBJ2-5; D is possibly TRBD1 (6 bases). Germline lookup yields CDR1 SQVTM and CDR2 ANQGSEA. This CDR3 is built from 13 residues. Trimming removed 7 bases at V and 5 bases at J, with 17 bases between. CDR3 amino acids: CSAIQGYEETQYF. DNA for the CDR3: TGCAGCGCCATCCAGGGGTATGAGGAGACCCAGTACTTC. Together with reference TRBV29-1 and TRBJ2-5, the CDR3 gives the full variable domain: SAVISQKPSRDICQRGTSLTIQCQVDSQVTMMFWYRQQPGQSLTLIATANQGSEATYESGFVIDKFPISRPNLTFSTLTVSNMSPEDSSIYLCSAIQGYEETQYFGPGTRLLVL.

V usage is TRBV7-8 and J usage is TRBJ2-5; unclear D gene. Trimming left V 5 bases short and J 4 bases short, with 8 bases between. Germline CDR1 SGHVS, CDR2 FQNEAQ. The CDR3 extends over 12 amino acids. For the CDR3, the DNA is TGTGCCAGCAGCCTTCGCGGAGAGACCCAGTACTTC. Protein product: CASSLRGETQYF.

CDR3: CASSEYTGIPSGYTF. In nucleotides, the CDR3 is TGTGCCAGCAGTGAATATACAGGGATCCCGAGCGGCTACACCTTC. This chain uses TRBV6-1 with TRBJ1-2; D possibly corresponds to TRBD1 (6 bases). Trimming took off 2 bases at V and 8 bases at J, with 18 bases between the two ends. The germline CDR1 and CDR2 sequences are MNHNS and SASEGT. This CDR3 has 15 residues.

The V gene is TRBV7-3, the J gene TRBJ2-3, with 13 nucleotides matching TRBD2. CDR3 size: 14 residues. Germline values: CDR1 SGHTA, CDR2 FQGTGA. After removal of 5 bases from V and 9 bases from J, the junction contained 5 bases not matched to a gene. The DNA for the CDR3 is TGTGCCAGCAGCCCGGGACTAGCGGGAACCACGCAGTATTTT. It is translated as CASSPGLAGTTQYF. Full variable domain (missing parts from reference TRBV7-3 and TRBJ2-3): GAGVSQTPSNKVTEKGKYVELRCDPISGHTALYWYRQSLGQGPEFLIYFQGTGAADDSGLPNDRFFAVRPEGSVSTLKIQRTERGDSAVYLCASSPGLAGTTQYFGPGTRLTVL.

This clone was counted a single time. V gene TRBV10-3 combines with J gene TRBJ2-2; D is possibly TRBD2 (5 bases). CDR1 and CDR2 from the germline V gene are ENHRY and SYGVKD. V lost 8 bases, J lost 3 bases, and 19 bases lay in between. The CDR3 has 16 residues. The CDR3 coding sequence is TGTGCCATCGCCTCGGGTGTACTAGGATACACCGGGGAGCTGTTTTTT. Protein sequence: CAIASGVLGYTGELFF.

The chain is built from TRBV4-3 and TRBJ2-1, with TRBD1 matching 9 bases. Germline V gives CDR1 LGHNA, CDR2 YSLEER. This CDR3 has 19 amino acids. Trimming at V came to 4 bases and at J to 3 bases, leaving 16 bases not matched to a gene. For the CDR3, the DNA is TGCGCCAGCAGCCTTCAAACGAGAACAGGGGACAGGGACTACAATGAGCAGTTCTTC. Translated, it gives CASSLQTRTGDRDYNEQFF.

CDR3 region: CASSARGSGELFF. The CDR3 bases are TGTGCCAGCAGCGCGCGGGGCTCCGGGGAGCTGTTTTTT. This chain links TRBV5-8 with TRBJ2-2; maybe TRBD2 (6 bases). The V and J ends lost 4 bases and 6 bases respectively, with 10 bases between them. CDR1 SGHTS and CDR2 YDEGEE come from the germline V gene. This CDR3 has 13 residues.